A selection of T cell receptor beta chains follows, all from one sample in a study of identifying expanded T cells in peripheral blood. The protocol was immunoSEQ multiplex PCR, while the TCRdb copy is restricted to in-frame clones and leaves out a portion. This table has some 91,000 clones, 70% to 90% appearing once. The sequenced sample consisted of blood. The receptors derive from a person between 18 and 69 years old in good health. The CDR3 runs from the conserved cysteine through the conserved F or W. The D gene is left open where the match is weak. Where a row states a size, it is once, few, many or the class of an expanded clone; other rows omit it.

v_gene	d_gene	abundance	j_gene	CDR3aa	CDR3nt
TRBV7-3	TRBD2	NA	TRBJ2-1	CASSLGTSGNNEQFF	TGTGCCAGCAGCTTGGGGACTAGCGGCAACAATGAGCAGTTCTTC
TRBV21-1	NA	once	TRBJ2-7	CASSKVRSQRQGTYEQYF	TGTGCCAGCAGCAAAGTACGTAGCCAGAGACAGGGGACCTACGAGCAGTACTTC
TRBV19	TRBD1	NA	TRBJ1-2	CASSISQGHGYTF	TGTGCCAGTAGTATATCACAGGGGCACGGCTACACCTTC
TRBV7-2	NA	NA	TRBJ2-7	CASSLEFGQSYEQYF	TGTGCCAGCAGCTTAGAGTTCGGGCAGTCCTACGAGCAGTACTTC
TRBV5-1	TRBD2	NA	TRBJ2-1	CASSSHSGDSYNEQFF	TGCGCCAGCAGCTCTCATAGCGGGGACTCCTACAATGAGCAGTTCTTC
TRBV11-2	NA	NA	TRBJ2-1	CASSPQEGNEQFF	TGTGCCAGCAGCCCACAGGAGGGCAATGAGCAGTTCTTC
TRBV28	TRBD2	NA	TRBJ2-1	CASSFPIAGGRNEQFF	TGTGCCAGCAGTTTCCCCATAGCGGGAGGGAGAAATGAGCAGTTCTTC
TRBV28	TRBD1	NA	TRBJ2-7	CASSSISMDRGSTREQYF	TGTGCCAGCAGTTCTATATCGATGGACAGGGGGTCGACTAGAGAGCAGTACTTC
TRBV2	TRBD2	NA	TRBJ2-5	CASSEGTSGSTETQYF	TGTGCCAGCAGTGAAGGGACTAGCGGGAGCACGGAGACCCAGTACTTC
TRBV27	NA	NA	TRBJ2-7	CASSLLGVGDEQYF	TGTGCCAGCAGTTTATTGGGGGTTGGGGACGAGCAGTACTTC
TRBV29-1	TRBD1	NA	TRBJ2-7	CSVEDREQVYEQYF	TGCAGCGTTGAGGACAGGGAGCAGGTCTACGAGCAGTACTTC
TRBV23-1	TRBD1	NA	TRBJ1-5	CASSPLDRVAQPQHF	TGCGCCAGCAGTCCCCTGGACAGGGTGGCTCAGCCCCAGCATTTT
TRBV4-3	TRBD2	NA	TRBJ2-2	CASSQDVWTSGTGELFF	TGCGCCAGCAGCCAAGATGTGTGGACTAGTGGCACCGGGGAGCTGTTTTTT
TRBV6-1	TRBD1	NA	TRBJ2-7	CASTQGDYEQYF	TGTGCCAGCACTCAGGGGGACTACGAGCAGTACTTC
TRBV5-1	TRBD2	NA	TRBJ2-1	CASSRSPSGTYNEQFF	TGCGCCAGCAGTCGTTCCCCTAGCGGGACCTACAATGAGCAGTTCTTC
TRBV7-9	TRBD1	NA	TRBJ2-7	CASSSRQGRGEQYF	TGTGCCAGCAGCTCTAGACAGGGCCGAGGGGAGCAGTACTTC
TRBV11-2	TRBD1	NA	TRBJ2-1	CASSLLTGGEEQFF	TGTGCCAGCAGCTTACTTACAGGGGGTGAGGAGCAGTTCTTC
TRBV7-6	NA	NA	TRBJ2-4	CASSLDPYGKNIQYF	TGTGCCAGCAGCTTAGACCCCTATGGCAAAAACATTCAGTACTTC
TRBV29-1	NA	NA	TRBJ2-1	CKVAASSYNEQFF	TGCAAAGTAGCGGCCAGCTCCTACAATGAGCAGTTCTTC
TRBV30	NA	NA	TRBJ2-2	CAWSASNTGELFF	TGTGCCTGGAGTGCTTCGAACACCGGGGAGCTGTTTTTT
TRBV7-2	NA	NA	TRBJ2-7	CASSPDNRVPHF	TGTGCCAGCAGCCCCGATAACCGGGTCCCTCACTTC
TRBV9	NA	NA	TRBJ2-3	CASSVEASNTDTQYF	TGTGCCAGCAGCGTAGAGGCCTCTAACACAGATACGCAGTATTTT
TRBV6-1	NA	once	TRBJ1-2	CASVIGYGYTF	TGTGCCAGCGTCATTGGCTATGGCTACACCTTC
TRBV7-3	NA	NA	TRBJ1-1	CASSSTQTWAEAFF	TGTGCCAGCAGCTCGACGCAGACCTGGGCTGAAGCTTTCTTT
TRBV6-4	NA	NA	TRBJ2-6	CASSPGRDSGANVLTF	TGTGCCAGCAGCCCCGGACGGGACTCTGGGGCCAACGTCCTGACTTTC
TRBV15	NA	NA	TRBJ1-1	CATSRDGGYTEAFF	TGTGCCACCAGCAGAGATGGCGGTTACACTGAAGCTTTCTTT
TRBV28	NA	NA	TRBJ2-7	CASSLQGNLRYEQYF	TGTGCCAGCAGTTTGCAGGGAAATCTCAGGTACGAGCAGTACTTC
TRBV5-4	NA	NA	TRBJ1-1	CASRPTGGVGEGTEAFF	TGTGCCAGCAGGCCGACTGGGGGCGTGGGTGAAGGCACTGAAGCTTTCTTT
TRBV6-5	NA	NA	TRBJ1-1	CASSATANTEAFF	TGTGCCAGCAGCGCGACAGCAAACACTGAAGCTTTCTTT
TRBV9	NA	NA	TRBJ1-6	CASSGGARGSPLHF	TGTGCCAGCAGCGGGGGAGCCCGTGGTTCACCCCTCCACTTT
TRBV7-3	NA	NA	TRBJ2-1	CASSPSASSYNEQFF	TGTGCCAGCAGCCCCAGCGCAAGCTCCTACAATGAGCAGTTCTTC
TRBV25-1	NA	NA	TRBJ1-2	CASSETGTANYGYTF	TGTGCCAGCAGTGAGACCGGGACGGCTAACTATGGCTACACCTTC
TRBV19	TRBD2	NA	TRBJ2-1	CASSLGTSGLNEQFF	TGTGCCAGTAGCCTGGGGACTAGCGGGCTGAATGAGCAGTTCTTC
TRBV28	TRBD1	NA	TRBJ1-4	CASSPTGGINEKLFF	TGTGCCAGCAGTCCGACAGGGGGCATTAATGAAAAACTGTTTTTT
TRBV5-1	NA	NA	TRBJ2-6	CASSLETGANVLTF	TGCGCCAGCAGCTTGGAGACCGGGGCCAACGTCCTGACTTTC
TRBV5-1	TRBD1	NA	TRBJ1-1	CASSNGTGGNTEAFF	TGCGCCAGCAGCAACGGGACAGGGGGAAACACTGAAGCTTTCTTT
TRBV10-3	NA	NA	TRBJ2-3	CAISEAAVTSTDTQYF	TGTGCCATCAGTGAGGCTGCCGTAACTAGCACAGATACGCAGTATTTT
TRBV5-4	NA	once	TRBJ2-7	CASSLAPPGQIVYEQYF	TGTGCCAGCAGCTTGGCCCCACCAGGACAGATAGTCTACGAGCAGTACTTC
TRBV5-1	NA	NA	TRBJ1-1	CASSLGRGGMNTEAFF	TGCGCCAGCAGCTTGGGGAGGGGAGGGATGAACACTGAAGCTTTCTTT
TRBV6-1	TRBD2	NA	TRBJ2-2	CASRGLAGDTGELFF	TGTGCCAGCAGGGGACTAGCGGGAGACACCGGGGAGCTGTTTTTT
TRBV18	TRBD1	NA	TRBJ1-1	CASSPRDRVSVNTEAFF	TGTGCCAGCTCACCGCGGGACAGGGTTTCCGTGAACACTGAAGCTTTCTTT
TRBV28	NA	NA	TRBJ1-2	CASSPTGLANYGYTF	TGTGCCAGCAGTCCCACAGGGTTAGCTAACTATGGCTACACCTTC
TRBV5-1	NA	NA	TRBJ2-7	CASSPGHNSYEQYF	TGCGCCAGCAGCCCGGGACATAACTCCTACGAGCAGTACTTC
TRBV30	NA	NA	TRBJ1-5	CAWSVDKAQPQHF	TGTGCCTGGAGTGTAGATAAGGCTCAGCCCCAGCATTTT
TRBV5-4	NA	NA	TRBJ2-1	CASSLEAGFNEQFF	TGTGCCAGCAGCTTGGAGGCGGGGTTCAATGAGCAGTTCTTC
TRBV6-4	TRBD2	NA	TRBJ2-7	CASSESSGSSYEQYF	TGTGCCAGCAGTGAATCTAGCGGGAGCTCCTACGAGCAGTACTTC